This TCR beta chain was recorded in a study of response to subunit inactivated influenza vaccine. Study outcomes and limitations: Authors suggested seasonal influenza vaccinations each recruit few new T cells.

CDR1 is DFQATT, CDR2 SNEGSKA, per germline (reference sequence). V lost 0 bases, J lost 6 bases, and 6 bases stayed unmatched. CDR3 length: 14 amino acids. Worth noting for this clonotype: Its target is unknown.

TCRdb re-called the RT-PCR reads through MiXCR, storing one row per CDR3 protein. In the table there are roughly 650,000 distinct CDR3 sequences, 12% to 15% of which are singletons. The specimen comprised PBMCs from blood, sampled roughly 2 weeks before vaccination. The sequence was collected from a man aged 50 to 59 who received an inactivated influenza vaccine. V gene TRBV20-1 combines with J gene TRBJ2-7; 9 bases agree with TRBD2. The DNA of the CDR3 is TGCAGTGCTAGAGAGATTAGCGGGAGAGTCGAGCAGTACTTC. Translation gives CSAREISGRVEQYF.